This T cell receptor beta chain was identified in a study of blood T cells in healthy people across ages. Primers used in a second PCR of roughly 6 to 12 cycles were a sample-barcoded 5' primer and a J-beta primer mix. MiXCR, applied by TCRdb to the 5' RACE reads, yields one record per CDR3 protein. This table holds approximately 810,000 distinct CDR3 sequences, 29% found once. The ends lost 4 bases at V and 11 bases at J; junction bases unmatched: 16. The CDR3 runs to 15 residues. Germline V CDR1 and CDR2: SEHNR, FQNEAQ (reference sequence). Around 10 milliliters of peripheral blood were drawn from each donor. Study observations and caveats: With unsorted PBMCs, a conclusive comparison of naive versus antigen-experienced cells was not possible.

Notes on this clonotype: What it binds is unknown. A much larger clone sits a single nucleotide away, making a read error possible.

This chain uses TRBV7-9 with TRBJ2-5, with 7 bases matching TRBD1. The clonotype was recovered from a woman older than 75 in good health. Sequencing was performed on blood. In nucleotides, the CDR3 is TGTGCCAGCAGCTCACGGGACAGACTCCCCGGTGAGCAGTACTTC. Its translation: CASSSRDRLPGEQYF.